Reported below is one T cell receptor (beta chain). The authors' processing: Estimates of nucleated cell counts were drawn from the amplification of reference gene primers. Sequencing was performed with immunoSEQ multiplex PCR; in TCRdb, only in-frame clones are kept and a portion is missing. V and J calls and clone size are given by that table; D and trimming were obtained from the DNA. The sample lists around 270,000 clones; 87% were seen once. The data were taken from a study of blood T cell repertoires in COVID-19. Study-wide background: The United States, Italy and Spain provided the acute and convalescent COVID-19 samples. The cDNA or gDNA used as material had been derived from T cells, B-cell-depleted T cells, or PBMCs.

The clonotype comes from a woman between 45 and 60 years old with acute or convalescent COVID-19. Specimen: peripheral blood.

CDR3 amino acids: CASSTFGLAGREQFF. In DNA, the CDR3 is TGTGCCAGCAGTACTTTCGGACTAGCGGGGAGAGAGCAGTTCTTC. J is TRBJ2-1 and V is TRBV28; the match to TRBD2 covers 12 bases. Looked up from germline, CDR1 is MDHEN and CDR2 is SYDVKM. V lost 5 bases and J lost 10; bases outside the gene matches: 9. The CDR3 has 15 amino acids.